The clone carrying this T cell receptor (beta chain) was recorded only once. This entry is derived from a study of blood T cell repertoires in COVID-19. For the study at large: Both acute and convalescent COVID-19 samples were obtained from the United States, Italy and Spain. T cells, B-cell-depleted T cells, or PBMCs provided the cDNA or gDNA that served as material.

This CDR3 spans 13 amino acids. Germline V gives CDR1 MGHRA, CDR2 YSYEKL. V lost 4 bases to trimming and J lost 8 bases, with 12 bases between them. Cohort assignment relied on participant-reported clinical history. Authors' data handling: Amplification from reference gene primers served as the basis for estimated nucleated cell counts. Only in-frame clones appear in the TCRdb table, and some are missing; sequencing was by immunoSEQ multiplex PCR. V, J and clone size are taken as reported in that table, and D and trimming were inferred from the DNA itself. The sample shows 250,000 to 350,000 clones, nearly 90% of them seen only once.

The sample was PBMCs or T cells enriched from blood (not recorded which). The chain links TRBV4-1 to TRBJ2-1; tentatively, D is TRBD1 (5 bases). The receptor's source is a woman in her thirties who had recovered from COVID-19. CDR3 in DNA: TGCGCCAGCAGCCTCGACAGTCAAGATGAGCAGTTCTTC. Translating gives CASSLDSQDEQFF.